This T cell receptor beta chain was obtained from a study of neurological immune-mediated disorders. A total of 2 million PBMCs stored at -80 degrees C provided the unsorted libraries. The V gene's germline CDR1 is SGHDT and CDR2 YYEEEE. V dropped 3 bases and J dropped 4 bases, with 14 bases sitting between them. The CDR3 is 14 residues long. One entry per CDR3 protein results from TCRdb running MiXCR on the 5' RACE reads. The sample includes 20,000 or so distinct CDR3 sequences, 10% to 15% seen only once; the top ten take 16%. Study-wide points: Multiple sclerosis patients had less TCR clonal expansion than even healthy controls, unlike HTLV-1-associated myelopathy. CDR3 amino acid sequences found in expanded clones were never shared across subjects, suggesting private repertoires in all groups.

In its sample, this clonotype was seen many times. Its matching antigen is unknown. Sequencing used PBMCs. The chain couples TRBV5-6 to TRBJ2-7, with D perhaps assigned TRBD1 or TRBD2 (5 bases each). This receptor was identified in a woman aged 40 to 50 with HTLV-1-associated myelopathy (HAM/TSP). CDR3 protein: CASSSFWDPYEQYV. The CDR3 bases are TGTGCCAGCAGCTCCTTTTGGGACCCTTACGAGCAGTACGTC.